This T cell receptor beta chain was sequenced during a study of blood T cell repertoires in COVID-19. As for the study in general: Samples came from the United States, Italy and Spain, spanning acute and convalescent COVID-19.

CDR3 length equals 16 residues. J gave up 4 bases and V 3 bases, and 3 bases lay outside the gene matches. CDR1 and CDR2 from the germline V gene are KGHDR and SFDVKD. TCRdb keeps only in-frame clones here, not all; method: immunoSEQ multiplex PCR. The sample lists 250,000 to 300,000 clones; around 90% were seen once. The clonotype was recovered from a woman in her 30s who had recovered from COVID-19. Sequencing used PBMCs or T cells enriched from blood (not recorded which). This rearrangement joins TRBV24-1 to TRBJ2-2, with 11 bases that match TRBD1. The CDR3 bases are TGTGCCACCAGTGATCCCGGGACAGGGGGCACCGGGGAGCTGTTTTTT. Translated, it gives CATSDPGTGGTGELFF.